The clone carrying this T cell receptor beta chain came up a few times. Its antigen is as yet unknown. The data belong to a study of beta chain features in type 1 diabetes. General study results and limits: There was no resolution here of whether HLA type influences TCRB rearrangement. A potential PCR bias toward shorter templates would be equal in patient and control samples.

V lost 4 bases and J lost 3; bases outside the gene matches: 10. The CDR3 is made up of 15 amino acids. Germline assignment: CDR1 SQVTM and CDR2 ANQGSEA. cDNA synthesis used the whole RNA isolate, giving expressed TCRB sequences. TCRdb keeps only in-frame clones here, not all; method: immunoSEQ multiplex PCR. Here the sample spans 150,000 to 200,000 clones, 7% to 10% being singletons. The receptor was isolated from a woman between 18 and 29 years old in good health. The chain joins TRBV29-1 to TRBJ2-7; 9 bases are a match to TRBD1. Material: central memory CD4+ T cells from blood. This CDR3 reads CSVGGAGTGYYEQYF. The CDR3, as DNA: TGCAGCGTTGGGGGAGCCGGGACAGGGTACTACGAGCAGTACTTC.